These 6 T cell receptor beta chains were all obtained from the same sample, sequenced in a study of T-cell reconstitution after alpha-beta-depleted transplantation in children listed by TCRdb under 2016. Library preparation employed PCR. Sequencing was performed on an Illumina HiSeq 2500. TCR library preparation used molecular barcoding, with unique molecular identifiers applied to normalize quantification of the TCRbeta repertoire. TCRdb trimmed the raw reads at Q25, called clones with MiXCR and kept productive beta chains. Records with the same CDR3 protein are collapsed into one entry carrying the most frequent genes and DNA. The sample yields around 600,000 distinct CDR3 sequences; 16% were counted once. Of the sample, over 0.95% is held by the ten largest clones. Specimen: PBMCs from the stem cell graft donor, collected from the stem cell graft. These TCRs come from a human donor who donated a stem cell graft to a child with acute myeloid leukemia.

A few counts support this clonotype. This chain links TRBV11-2 with TRBJ2-7; 14 nucleotides align to TRBD2. Germline CDR1 reads SGHAT; CDR2 reads FQNNGV. The ends lost 3 bases at V and 5 bases at J; junction bases unmatched: 6. The CDR3 runs to 16 residues. Written as DNA, the CDR3 is TGTGCCAGCAGCTTGCGTTCGGGACTAGCGGGGGACGAGCAGTACTTC. Protein product: CASSLRSGLAGDEQYF.

CDR3 nucleotides: TGCGCCAGCAGCTGGGGGGACAGAAGCTTCAGCTACGAGCAGTACTTC. Protein sequence: CASSWGDRSFSYEQYF. The V gene is TRBV5-1, the J gene TRBJ2-7, with D tentatively TRBD1 (7 bases). The CDR3 spans 16 residues. Trimming took off 3 bases at V and 3 bases at J, with 19 bases between the two ends. Germline V gene lookup returns CDR1 SGHRS and CDR2 YFSETQ.

This clonotype was recorded at least ten times. The chain is built from TRBV29-1 and TRBJ1-3; 7 bases agree with TRBD1. The V gene's germline CDR1 is SQVTM and CDR2 ANQGSEA. J lost 0 bases, V lost 7 bases, and 9 bases had no gene match. The CDR3 loop spans 15 amino acids. The CDR3 DNA follows: TGCAGCGCCCGGGGACAGCCCAACTCTGGAAACACCATATATTTT. Its protein product is CSARGQPNSGNTIYF.

The chain employs TRBV28 and TRBJ1-1; D not certain. The germline V gene encodes CDR1 MDHEN and CDR2 SYDVKM. The CDR3 has 15 amino acids. Trimming took off 5 bases at V and 1 base at J, with 14 bases between the two ends. CDR3 sequence (DNA): TGTGCCAGCAGTATGTCTACGCTTACGAACACTGAAGCTTTCTTT. Encoded protein: CASSMSTLTNTEAFF.

In this sample, this clonotype turned up a few times. The rearrangement links TRBV7-3 to TRBJ2-5, with 9 bases fitting TRBD1. With 4 bases clipped from V and 1 base from J, the junction kept 7 bases outside the gene matches. Germline CDR1 SGHTA, CDR2 FQGTGA. CDR3 length: 16 residues. The CDR3 region is CASSSRPGQGQETQYF. The DNA of the CDR3 is TGTGCCAGCAGCTCCCGACCGGGACAGGGCCAAGAGACCCAGTACTTC.

This clonotype came up many times. The chain links TRBV20-1 to TRBJ2-7; D is undetermined. Germline CDR1 reads DFQATT; CDR2 reads SNEGSKA (reference sequence). This CDR3 is 13 amino acids long. The germline V and J ends were trimmed by 2 bases and 2 bases, with 10 bases remaining between them. The CDR3 loop is CSARRSPTYEQYF. CDR3 in DNA: TGCAGTGCTAGACGGAGTCCAACCTACGAGCAGTACTTC.